In this sample, the clone carrying this T cell receptor (beta chain) turned up a few times. The target antigen is unknown. Germline loops: CDR1 SGHDT, CDR2 YYEEEE. Trimming cost V 1 base and J 5 bases, with 16 bases left between them. The CDR3 contains 15 residues. What was amplified from RNA transcripts were TCR beta CDR3 regions. HTBI primers drove first-round RT-PCR of the TCR CDR3. TCRdb processed the multiplex PCR reads anew with MiXCR; each CDR3 protein has one entry. The sample records 620,000 or so distinct CDR3 sequences, around 13% being singletons. These data come from a study of T cells in Graves' hyperthyroidism and ophthalmopathy. Diagnostic decisions used clinical symptoms, serum thyroxine and TRAb, thyroid ultrasound and orbital computed tomography. Study results and limitations: Progression to ophthalmopathy was predicted a median of 6.5 months early.

The sample was blood. The genes are TRBV5-6 and TRBJ2-7; D unresolved. This sequence originates from a woman aged 50 to 60 with Graves' ophthalmopathy. Written as DNA, the CDR3 is TGTGCCAGCAGCTTGTGGCTAAGCCCAGTGCACGAGCAGTACTTC. This codes for CASSLWLSPVHEQYF.